A selection of T cell receptor beta chains follows, all from one sample in a study of blood T cell repertoires in COVID-19. Here immunoSEQ multiplex PCR was the method, and the copy in TCRdb shows in-frame clones only, minus some. The data contain about 170,000 clones, 88% of them seen just once; the ten biggest clones take up more than 2%. Material: peripheral blood. The receptors shown here come from a man aged 50 to 59 who had recovered from COVID-19. Each CDR3 is given with its conserved first and last residue. A D gene is named only where the DNA matches it firmly.

D	V	J	CDR3	DNA
NA	TRBV6-2/TRBV6-3	TRBJ1-1	CATSPLYDTEAFF	TGTGCCACAAGCCCCCTATATGACACTGAAGCTTTCTTT
TRBD2	TRBV7-2	TRBJ2-5	CASSLRREGRGTQYF	TGTGCCAGCAGCTTAAGGCGGGAGGGCCGGGGGACCCAGTACTTC
NA	TRBV10-3	TRBJ1-2	CAISESVRVVKGYTF	TGTGCCATCAGTGAGTCAGTCAGGGTAGTGAAGGGCTACACCTTC
TRBD2	TRBV6-2/TRBV6-3	TRBJ2-7	CASSVPPSSGGSYEQYF	TGTGCCAGCAGTGTTCCCCCCTCCAGCGGGGGTTCATACGAGCAGTACTTC
NA	TRBV5-1	TRBJ1-1	CASAFDGGNTEAFF	TGCGCCAGCGCATTCGACGGGGGGAACACTGAAGCTTTCTTT
TRBD1	TRBV27	TRBJ1-1	CARGTGATEAFF	TGTGCCAGAGGCACAGGGGCGACTGAAGCTTTCTTT
NA	TRBV10-2	TRBJ2-3	CASKESLASTDTQYF	TGCGCCAGCAAGGAGAGTCTGGCTAGCACAGATACGCAGTATTTT
NA	TRBV6-5	TRBJ2-7	CASLDSFLYEQYF	TGTGCCAGCCTGGACAGCTTCCTTTACGAGCAGTACTTC
TRBD1	TRBV7-6	TRBJ2-7	CASSPRGLKPTYEQYF	TGTGCCAGCAGCCCTAGGGGGCTTAAGCCTACCTACGAGCAGTACTTC
TRBD2	TRBV7-2	TRBJ2-3	CASSLLAGLAGGVGDTQYF	TGTGCCAGCAGCTTATTGGCTGGACTAGCGGGGGGAGTGGGAGATACGCAGTATTTT
NA	TRBV5-8	TRBJ2-6	CASSVRVSGANVLTF	TGTGCCAGCAGCGTCAGGGTCTCTGGGGCCAACGTCCTGACTTTC